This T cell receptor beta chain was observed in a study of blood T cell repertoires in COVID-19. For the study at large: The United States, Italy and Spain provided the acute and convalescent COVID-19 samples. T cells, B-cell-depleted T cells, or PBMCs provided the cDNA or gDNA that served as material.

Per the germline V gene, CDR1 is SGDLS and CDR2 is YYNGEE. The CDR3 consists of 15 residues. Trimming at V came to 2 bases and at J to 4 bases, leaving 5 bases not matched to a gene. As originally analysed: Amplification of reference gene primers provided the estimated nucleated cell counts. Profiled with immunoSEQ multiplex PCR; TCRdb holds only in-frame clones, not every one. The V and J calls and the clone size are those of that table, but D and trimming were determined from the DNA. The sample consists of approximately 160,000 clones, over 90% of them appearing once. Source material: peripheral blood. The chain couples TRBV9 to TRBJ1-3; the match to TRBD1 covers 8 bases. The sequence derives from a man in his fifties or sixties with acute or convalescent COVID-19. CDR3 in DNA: TGTGCCAGCAGCGTGCAGGGGGCGCCCGGAAACACCATATATTTT. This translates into CASSVQGAPGNTIYF.